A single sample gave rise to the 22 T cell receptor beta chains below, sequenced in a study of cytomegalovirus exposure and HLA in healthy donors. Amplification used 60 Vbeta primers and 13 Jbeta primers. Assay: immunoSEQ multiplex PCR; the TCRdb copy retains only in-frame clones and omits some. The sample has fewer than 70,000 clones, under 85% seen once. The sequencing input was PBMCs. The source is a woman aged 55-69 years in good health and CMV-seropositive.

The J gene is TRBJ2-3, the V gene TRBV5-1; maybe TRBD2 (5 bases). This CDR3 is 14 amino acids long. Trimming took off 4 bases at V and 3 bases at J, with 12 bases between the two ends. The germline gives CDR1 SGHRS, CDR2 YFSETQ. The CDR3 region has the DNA TGCGCCAGCAGCCCGGGATTGGAAACAGATACGCAGTATTTT. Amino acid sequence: CASSPGLETDTQYF.

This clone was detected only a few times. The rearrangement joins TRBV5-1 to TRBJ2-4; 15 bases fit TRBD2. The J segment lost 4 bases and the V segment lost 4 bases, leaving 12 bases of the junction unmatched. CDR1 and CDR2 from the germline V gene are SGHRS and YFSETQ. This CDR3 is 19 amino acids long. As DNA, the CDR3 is TGCGCCAGCAGCCTCAACCCGGGACTAGCGGGAGGAGGTAAAAACATTCAGTACTTC. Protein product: CASSLNPGLAGGGKNIQYF.

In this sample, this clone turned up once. CDR3: CASSLPGAGGTDTQYF. The DNA for the CDR3 is TGTGCCAGCAGTCTCCCCGGGGCAGGGGGCACAGATACGCAGTATTTT. The chain is built from TRBV28 and TRBJ2-3; TRBD1 is a possible D gene (6 bases). The germline V and J ends were trimmed by 5 bases and 1 base, with 16 bases remaining between them. Germline V gene lookup returns CDR1 MDHEN and CDR2 SYDVKM. The CDR3 is made up of 16 amino acids.

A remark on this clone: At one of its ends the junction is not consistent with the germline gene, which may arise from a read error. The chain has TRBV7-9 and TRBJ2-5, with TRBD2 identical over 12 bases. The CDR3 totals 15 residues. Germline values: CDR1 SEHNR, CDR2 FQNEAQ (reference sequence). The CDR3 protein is CSSSQGTSGSETQYF. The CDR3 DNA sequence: TGTTCCAGCAGCCAGGGGACTAGCGGGTCAGAGACCCAGTACTTC.

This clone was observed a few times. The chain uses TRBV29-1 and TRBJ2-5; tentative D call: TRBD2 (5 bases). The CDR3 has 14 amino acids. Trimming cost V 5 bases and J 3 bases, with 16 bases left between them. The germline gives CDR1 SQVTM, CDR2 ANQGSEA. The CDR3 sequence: CSVTPLTGKETQYF. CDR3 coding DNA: TGCAGCGTTACCCCCCTGACGGGAAAAGAGACCCAGTACTTC.

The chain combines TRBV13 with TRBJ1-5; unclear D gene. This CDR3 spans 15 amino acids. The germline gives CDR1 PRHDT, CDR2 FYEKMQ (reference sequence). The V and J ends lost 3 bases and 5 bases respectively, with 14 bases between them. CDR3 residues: CASSFGKRWDQPQHF. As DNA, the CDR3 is TGTGCCAGCAGCTTTGGAAAGCGGTGGGATCAGCCCCAGCATTTT.

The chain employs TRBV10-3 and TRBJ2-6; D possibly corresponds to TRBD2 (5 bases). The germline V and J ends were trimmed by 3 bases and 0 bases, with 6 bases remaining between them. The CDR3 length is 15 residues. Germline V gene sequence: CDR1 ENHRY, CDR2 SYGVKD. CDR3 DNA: TGTGCCATCAGTGATGGACTCTCTGGGGCCAACGTCCTGACTTTC. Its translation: CAISDGLSGANVLTF.

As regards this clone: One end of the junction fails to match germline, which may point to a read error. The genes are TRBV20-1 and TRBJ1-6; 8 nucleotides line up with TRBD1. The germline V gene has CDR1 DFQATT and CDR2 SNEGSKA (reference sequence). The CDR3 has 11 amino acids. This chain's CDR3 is CSARGRGQAYF. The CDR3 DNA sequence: TGCAGTGCTAGAGGCCGGGGACAGGCATACTTT.

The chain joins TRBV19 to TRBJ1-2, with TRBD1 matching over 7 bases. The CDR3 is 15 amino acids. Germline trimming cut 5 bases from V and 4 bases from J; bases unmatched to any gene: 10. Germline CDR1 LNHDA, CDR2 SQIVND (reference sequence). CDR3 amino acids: CASSSYRGDSYGYTF. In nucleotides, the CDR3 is TGTGCCAGTAGTTCTTATCGAGGGGACAGCTATGGCTACACCTTC.

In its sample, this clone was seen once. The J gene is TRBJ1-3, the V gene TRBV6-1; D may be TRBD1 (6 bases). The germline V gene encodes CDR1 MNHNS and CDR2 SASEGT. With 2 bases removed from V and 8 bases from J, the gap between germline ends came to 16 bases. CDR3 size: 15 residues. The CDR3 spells CASSESAGAGHTIYF. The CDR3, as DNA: TGTGCCAGCAGTGAATCAGCAGGGGCAGGGCACACCATATATTTT.

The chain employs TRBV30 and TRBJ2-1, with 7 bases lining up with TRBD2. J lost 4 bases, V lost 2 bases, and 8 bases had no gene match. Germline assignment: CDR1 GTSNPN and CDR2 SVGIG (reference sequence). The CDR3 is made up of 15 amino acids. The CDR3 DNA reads TGTGCCTGGAGTAGAATAACGGGGGGATACAATGAGCAGTTCTTC. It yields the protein CAWSRITGGYNEQFF.

The CDR3 coding sequence is TGTGCCAGCACCACAGCGGGCTGGTACGAGCAGTACTTC. This sequence encodes CASTTAGWYEQYF. V gene TRBV7-9 combines with J gene TRBJ2-7; D may be TRBD2 (6 bases). CDR1 is SEHNR, CDR2 FQNEAQ, per germline (reference sequence). The ends were cut back, 7 bases at V and 4 bases at J, with 14 bases in the middle. The CDR3 contains 13 residues.

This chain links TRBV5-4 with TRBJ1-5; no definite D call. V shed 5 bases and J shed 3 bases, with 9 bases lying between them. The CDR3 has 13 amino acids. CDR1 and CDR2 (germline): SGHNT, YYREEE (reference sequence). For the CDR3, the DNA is TGTGCCAGCAGACCTGGCCCCAATCAGCCCCAGCATTTT. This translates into CASRPGPNQPQHF.

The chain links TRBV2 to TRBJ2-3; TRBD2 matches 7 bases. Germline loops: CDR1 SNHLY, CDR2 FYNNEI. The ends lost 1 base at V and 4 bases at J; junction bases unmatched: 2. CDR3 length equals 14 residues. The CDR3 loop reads CASSEGGGADTQYF. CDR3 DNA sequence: TGTGCCAGCAGTGAAGGCGGGGGTGCAGATACGCAGTATTTT. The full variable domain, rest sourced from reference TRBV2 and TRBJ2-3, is EPEVTQTPSHQVTQMGQEVILRCVPISNHLYFYWYRQILGQKVEFLVSFYNNEISEKSEIFDDQFSVERPDGSNFTLKIRSTKLEDSAMYFCASSEGGGADTQYFGPGTRLTVL.

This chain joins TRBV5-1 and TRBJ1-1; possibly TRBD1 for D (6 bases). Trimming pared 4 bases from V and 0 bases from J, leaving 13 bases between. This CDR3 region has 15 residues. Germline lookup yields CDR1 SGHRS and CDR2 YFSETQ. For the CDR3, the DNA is TGCGCCAGCAGCGGGGGAGGGGGAGTGAACACTGAAGCTTTCTTT. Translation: CASSGGGGVNTEAFF.

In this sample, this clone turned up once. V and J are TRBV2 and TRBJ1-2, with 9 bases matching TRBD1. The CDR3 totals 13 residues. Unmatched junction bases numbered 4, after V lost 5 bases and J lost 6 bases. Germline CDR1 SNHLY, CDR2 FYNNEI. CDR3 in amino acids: CASSMGQGNGYTF. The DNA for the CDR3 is TGTGCCAGCAGTATGGGACAGGGTAATGGCTACACCTTC. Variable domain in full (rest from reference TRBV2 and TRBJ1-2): EPEVTQTPSHQVTQMGQEVILRCVPISNHLYFYWYRQILGQKVEFLVSFYNNEISEKSEIFDDQFSVERPDGSNFTLKIRSTKLEDSAMYFCASSMGQGNGYTFGSGTRLTVV.

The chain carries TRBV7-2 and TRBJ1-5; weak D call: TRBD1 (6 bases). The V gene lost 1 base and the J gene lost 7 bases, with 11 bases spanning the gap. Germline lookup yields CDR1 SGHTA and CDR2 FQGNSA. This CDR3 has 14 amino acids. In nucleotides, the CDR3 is TGTGCCAGCAGCTTAGGGCAGGGGATGCAGCCCCAGCATTTT. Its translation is CASSLGQGMQPQHF.

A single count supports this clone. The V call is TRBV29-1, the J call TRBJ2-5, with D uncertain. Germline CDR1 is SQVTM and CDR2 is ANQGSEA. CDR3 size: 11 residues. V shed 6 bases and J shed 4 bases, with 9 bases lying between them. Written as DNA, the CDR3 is TGCAGCGTATACCGAGGAGAGACCCAGTACTTC. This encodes CSVYRGETQYF.

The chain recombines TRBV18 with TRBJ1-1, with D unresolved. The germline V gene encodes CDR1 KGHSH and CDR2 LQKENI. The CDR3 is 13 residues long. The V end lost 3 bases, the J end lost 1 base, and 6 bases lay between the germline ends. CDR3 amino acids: CASSPGQNTEAFF. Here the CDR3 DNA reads TGTGCCAGCTCACCTGGCCAGAACACTGAAGCTTTCTTT.

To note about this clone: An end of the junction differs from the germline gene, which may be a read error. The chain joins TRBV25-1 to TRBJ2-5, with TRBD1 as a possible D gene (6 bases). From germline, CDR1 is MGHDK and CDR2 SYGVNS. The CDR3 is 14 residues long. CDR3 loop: CARSSAQGRETQYF. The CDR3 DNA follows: TGTGCCCGCAGTTCAGCTCAGGGGCGAGAGACCCAGTACTTC.

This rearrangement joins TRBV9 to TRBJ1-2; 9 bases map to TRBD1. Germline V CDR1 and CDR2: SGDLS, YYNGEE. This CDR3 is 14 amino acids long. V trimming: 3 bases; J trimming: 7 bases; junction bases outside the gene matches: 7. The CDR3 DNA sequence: TGTGCCAGCAGCGCGCTACAGGGGGCGAGTGGCTACACCTTC. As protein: CASSALQGASGYTF.

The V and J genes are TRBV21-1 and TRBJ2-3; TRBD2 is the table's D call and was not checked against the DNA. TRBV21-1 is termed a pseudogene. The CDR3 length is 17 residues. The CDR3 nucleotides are TGTGCCAGCAGGCTCGAAGGGACTAGCGGGGTTACAGATACGCAGTATTTT. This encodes CASRLEGTSGVTDTQYF.